These 30 T cell receptor beta chains were all obtained from the same sample, sequenced in a study of T cell responses to AZD1222 COVID-19 vaccine. The assay was immunoSEQ multiplex PCR, and TCRdb's table has in-frame clones only and misses some. The sample contains about 200,000 clones, 90% to 95% of which appear only once. Sequenced here: peripheral blood, sampled 28 days after the second AZD1222 dose. The source is an adult who received the AZD1222 COVID-19 vaccine.

This clone was counted between two and nine times. The chain links TRBV19 to TRBJ2-7; TRBD2 matches at 11 bases. Germline V gene data show CDR1 as LNHDA and CDR2 as SQIVND (reference sequence). This CDR3 has 15 residues. The trim removed 6 bases at V and 2 bases at J, leaving 6 bases unmatched. For the CDR3, the DNA is TGTGCCAGTAGGTCCGGGACTAGCGGTACCTACGAGCAGTACTTC. Encoded protein: CASRSGTSGTYEQYF.

CDR3 in amino acids: CASSVAVGGTNEKLFF. The CDR3 DNA reads TGTGCCAGCAGCGTGGCTGTCGGGGGAACTAATGAAAAACTGTTTTTT. V is TRBV7-8 and J is TRBJ1-4, with a weak D call TRBD1 (5 bases). This CDR3 has 16 amino acids. CDR1 is SGHVS, CDR2 FQNEAQ, per germline. The V end was cut by 5 bases, the J end by 1 base, with 14 bases between.

The chain links TRBV24-1 to TRBJ2-7; either TRBD1 or TRBD2 may fit D (5 bases each). Trimming left V 2 bases short and J 3 bases short, with 16 bases between. Germline lookup yields CDR1 KGHDR and CDR2 SFDVKD. This CDR3 has 16 amino acids. Here the CDR3 DNA reads TGTGCCACCAGTGATTCCGTACCGGGACGGCTCTACGAGCAGTACTTC. The encoded protein is CATSDSVPGRLYEQYF.

This rearrangement joins TRBV7-2 to TRBJ2-1; the match to TRBD2 covers 10 bases. The CDR3 has 16 residues. CDR1 is SGHTA, CDR2 FQGNSA, per germline. The V gene end was trimmed by 3 bases and the J gene end by 2 bases; junction bases not matched to a gene: 4. DNA for the CDR3: TGTGCCAGCAGCTTCGCCGGGACTAGCGCCTACAATGAGCAGTTCTTC. It specifies CASSFAGTSAYNEQFF.

J is TRBJ2-2 and V is TRBV9, with TRBD2 as a possible D gene (5 bases). Germline loops: CDR1 SGDLS, CDR2 YYNGEE. CDR3 length equals 18 residues. V lost 0 bases and J 4 bases, leaving 19 bases between the germline ends. Here the CDR3 reads CASSVGMSAGSPTGELFF. CDR3 DNA sequence: TGTGCCAGCAGCGTAGGTATGAGTGCGGGCAGTCCCACCGGGGAGCTGTTTTTT.

The chain recombines TRBV9 with TRBJ2-1; unclear D gene. Deletions cut 2 bases from V and 8 bases from J, with 14 bases between. The CDR3 runs 14 residues. Germline CDR1 is SGDLS and CDR2 is YYNGEE. CDR3 sequence (DNA): TGTGCCAGCAGCGTCGAGAGTACTCCCCATGAGCAGTTCTTC. The encoded protein is CASSVESTPHEQFF.

This clone was seen only a few times. V usage is TRBV10-2 and J usage is TRBJ2-1; D remains ambiguous. With 8 bases removed from V and 4 bases from J, the gap between germline ends came to 12 bases. The CDR3 is made up of 13 amino acids. In germline, CDR1 is WSHSY, CDR2 SAAADI. CDR3 DNA sequence: TGCGCCAGCGGGTTTCTCGAATACAATGAGCAGTTCTTC. Its protein is CASGFLEYNEQFF.

The chain employs TRBV9 and TRBJ1-2; D is perhaps TRBD1 (5 bases). Germline assignment: CDR1 SGDLS and CDR2 YYNGEE. The CDR3 length is 16 residues. V lost 0 bases to trimming and J lost 6 bases, with 18 bases between them. The CDR3 DNA reads as TGTGCCAGCAGCGTAGGGGGTGGGGCGATCCAGGATGGCTACACCTTC. Translating gives CASSVGGGAIQDGYTF. The full variable domain, in which reference TRBV9 and TRBJ1-2 provide the parts outside the CDR3, is DSGVTQTPKHLITATGQRVTLRCSPRSGDLSVYWYQQSLDQGLQFLIQYYNGEERAKGNILERFSAQQFPDLHSELNLSSLELGDSALYFCASSVGGGAIQDGYTFGSGTRLTVV.

The rearrangement uses TRBV10-3 and TRBJ2-1, with 10 nucleotides matching TRBD2. From germline, CDR1 is ENHRY and CDR2 SYGVKD. This CDR3 spans 16 amino acids. V dropped 3 bases and J dropped 9; count of bases not matched to a gene: 11. The CDR3 protein is CAISDSASGRIGEQFF. CDR3 nucleotide sequence: TGTGCCATCAGTGACTCGGCTAGCGGGAGAATCGGTGAGCAGTTCTTC.

The chain carries TRBV10-3 and TRBJ2-6; D unresolved. CDR1 and CDR2 (germline): ENHRY, SYGVKD. Trimming left V 3 bases short and J 0 bases short, with 6 bases between. The CDR3 loop spans 15 amino acids. The CDR3 DNA follows: TGTGCCATCAGTGACCCGACCTCTGGGGCCAACGTCCTGACTTTC. This gives the protein CAISDPTSGANVLTF.

The V call is TRBV6-1, the J call TRBJ1-5; TRBD1 aligns across 10 bases. The germline V gene has CDR1 MNHNS and CDR2 SASEGT. V gave up 6 bases and J gave up 4 bases; unmatched junction bases: 0. CDR3 size: 13 residues. For the CDR3, the DNA is TGTGCCAGCAGGGGACAGGGGAATCAGCCCCAGCATTTT. Amino acid sequence: CASRGQGNQPQHF.

CDR3 loop: CASSRNRANNQPQHF. CDR3 coding DNA: TGCGCCAGCAGCCGGAACCGCGCTAATAATCAGCCCCAGCATTTT. The genes are TRBV4-3 and TRBJ1-5; D call uncertain. The germline gives CDR1 LGHNA, CDR2 YSLEER. The CDR3 has 15 residues. The ends were cut back, 4 bases at V and 4 bases at J, with 14 bases in the middle.

The chain carries TRBV10-1 and TRBJ2-1; D is perhaps TRBD2 (5 bases). V lost 3 bases to trimming and J lost 9 bases, with 15 bases between them. Germline V CDR1 and CDR2: WNHNN, SYGVQD (reference sequence). This CDR3 spans 14 amino acids. CDR3 DNA: TGCGCCAGCAGTGAATCCCCGGGAATAACTGAGCAGTTCTTC. It is translated as CASSESPGITEQFF.

The chain has TRBV18 and TRBJ1-4; 9 nucleotides line up with TRBD1. V was pared by 4 bases and J by 6 bases, with 6 bases of the junction left unmatched. Germline V gene lookup returns CDR1 KGHSH and CDR2 LQKENI. This CDR3 has 15 amino acids. CDR3 region: CASSRTTGGDEKLFF. CDR3 nucleotide sequence: TGTGCCAGCTCACGGACGACAGGGGGTGATGAAAAACTGTTTTTT.

CDR3 sequence: CASSLWGDRTGMNTEAFF. Here the CDR3 DNA reads TGTGCCAGCAGTTTATGGGGGGATCGTACGGGGATGAACACTGAAGCTTTCTTT. The chain employs TRBV28 and TRBJ1-1, with TRBD1 as a possible D gene (5 bases). Germline V gene sequence: CDR1 MDHEN, CDR2 SYDVKM. The CDR3 is 18 residues long. Trimming left V 0 bases short and J 0 bases short, with 17 bases between.

The V gene is TRBV19, the J gene TRBJ2-7, with TRBD1 matching over 8 bases. This CDR3 spans 15 amino acids. Germline lookup yields CDR1 LNHDA and CDR2 SQIVND (reference sequence). V dropped 5 bases and J dropped 6; count of bases not matched to a gene: 12. The CDR3 region is CASSAPGGSRFEQYF. DNA for the CDR3: TGTGCCAGTAGTGCACCAGGGGGCTCTAGGTTCGAGCAGTACTTC. Full variable domain (missing parts from reference TRBV19 and TRBJ2-7): DGGITQSPKYLFRKEGQNVTLSCEQNLNHDAMYWYRQDPGQGLRLIYYSQIVNDFQKGDIAEGYSVSREKKESFPLTVTSAQKNPTAFYLCASSAPGGSRFEQYFGPGTRLTVT.

This clone was detected once. The chain links TRBV7-9 to TRBJ1-2; possible D gene TRBD1, 6 bases. The germline V and J ends were trimmed by 5 bases and 8 bases, with 12 bases remaining between them. From germline, CDR1 is SEHNR and CDR2 FQNEAQ (reference sequence). There are 12 residues in the CDR3. For the CDR3, the DNA is TGTGCCAGCAGCCCAGACAGGAGAGGCTACACCTTC. Its translation: CASSPDRRGYTF.

This sequence joins TRBV10-2 and TRBJ2-7, with D uncertain. Trimming pared 6 bases from V and 3 bases from J, leaving 12 bases between. Germline assignment: CDR1 WSHSY and CDR2 SAAADI. There are 13 residues in the CDR3. CDR3 loop: CASSLLDLYEQYF. The CDR3 DNA follows: TGCGCCAGCAGCCTCCTTGACCTCTACGAGCAGTACTTC.

V and J are TRBV3-1 (or the pseudogene TRBV3-2) and TRBJ1-5, with D unclear. In germline, CDR1 is LGHDT, CDR2 YNNKEL (reference sequence). This CDR3 contains 14 residues. V lost 0 bases, J lost 4 bases, and 7 bases lay in between. The CDR3 DNA follows: TGTGCCAGCAGCCAAGAGGTGCAGAATCAGCCCCAGCATTTT. Translation: CASSQEVQNQPQHF.

The chain couples TRBV30 to TRBJ1-6; 10 nucleotides agree with TRBD1. Germline CDR1 reads GTSNPN; CDR2 reads SVGIG (reference sequence). V shed 6 bases, J shed 7 bases, and the junction held 3 bases outside the gene matches. This CDR3 has 13 residues. The DNA of the CDR3 is TGTGCCTGCGCGGGACAGGGGAATTCACCCCTCCACTTT. Its translation is CACAGQGNSPLHF.

The chain carries TRBV3-1 (or the pseudogene TRBV3-2) and TRBJ2-5, with 8 nucleotides matching TRBD2. The CDR3 totals 15 residues. V gave up 4 bases and J gave up 4 bases; unmatched junction bases: 8. CDR1 and CDR2 from the germline V gene are LGHDT and YNNKEL (reference sequence). The CDR3 protein is CASSLGRGVGETQYF. The CDR3 region has the DNA TGTGCCAGCAGCCTCGGGAGGGGTGTCGGAGAGACCCAGTACTTC.

The chain joins TRBV5-4 to TRBJ1-6; 10 bases line up with TRBD1. CDR3 length equals 15 residues. Trimming cost V 5 bases and J 7 bases; bases outside gene matches: 6. The germline gives CDR1 SGHNT, CDR2 YYREEE (reference sequence). The CDR3 DNA reads as TGTGCCAGCAGTATTGGGGGACAGGGGAATTCACCCCTCCACTTT. Amino acid sequence: CASSIGGQGNSPLHF.

The rearrangement links TRBV28 to TRBJ2-4; a possible D gene is TRBD2 (6 bases). The CDR3 contains 11 residues. Germline V CDR1 and CDR2: MDHEN, SYDVKM. The ends were cut back, 4 bases at V and 16 bases at J, with 14 bases in the middle. The CDR3 DNA reads TGTGCCAGCAGTTCCTCCGGGGGACCCTACTTC. The encoded protein is CASSSSGGPYF.

This chain joins TRBV7-2 and TRBJ1-1, with D unclear. V was cut by 0 bases and J by 11 bases, with 13 bases left in between. In germline, CDR1 is SGHTA, CDR2 FQGNSA. The CDR3 is 13 amino acids. The CDR3 protein is CASSLAQAPLAFF. DNA of the CDR3: TGTGCCAGCAGCTTAGCGCAGGCCCCCTTGGCTTTCTTT. Variable domain in full (rest from reference TRBV7-2 and TRBJ1-1): GAGVSQSPSNKVTEKGKDVELRCDPISGHTALYWYRQSLGQGLEFLIYFQGNSAPDKSGLPSDRFSAERTGGSVSTLTIQRTQQEDSAVYLCASSLAQAPLAFFGQGTRLTVV.

This sequence joins TRBV21-1 and TRBJ2-1. TRBV21-1 is a listed pseudogene. CDR3 length: 17 amino acids. The CDR3 here is CASSSSIRQGSYNEQFF. As DNA, the CDR3 is TGTGCCAGCAGCTCCTCGATCCGTCAAGGCTCCTACAATGAGCAGTTCTTC.

The rearrangement uses TRBV27 and TRBJ1-5, with D possibly TRBD1 on 5 matching bases. Germline values: CDR1 MNHEY, CDR2 SMNVEV (reference sequence). The V and J ends lost 4 bases and 1 base respectively, with 5 bases between them. CDR3 length: 13 amino acids. For the CDR3, the DNA is TGTGCCAGCAGTTGGGGGAGCAATCAGCCCCAGCATTTT. It codes for CASSWGSNQPQHF.

This clone came up a few times. V usage is TRBV6-2 or TRBV6-3 and J usage is TRBJ2-7; D not certain. CDR3 length: 13 amino acids. V lost 0 bases and J 3 bases, leaving 6 bases between the germline ends. From germline, CDR1 is MNHEY and CDR2 SVGEGT. CDR3: CASSYSISYEQYF. DNA of the CDR3: TGTGCCAGCAGTTACTCAATCAGCTACGAGCAGTACTTC.

This chain joins TRBV19 and TRBJ2-5; D may be TRBD1 or TRBD2 (5 bases each). V lost 1 base, J lost 1 base, and 7 bases lay in between. Germline loops: CDR1 LNHDA, CDR2 SQIVND (reference sequence). The CDR3 totals 14 residues. The CDR3 DNA reads as TGTGCCAGTAGTATAGGAGGGGTCCAAGAGACCCAGTACTTC. Its translation: CASSIGGVQETQYF.

The chain uses TRBV15 and TRBJ1-5; 8 bases align to TRBD1. Germline trimming cut 0 bases from V and 2 bases from J; bases unmatched to any gene: 15. Germline CDR1 LNHNV, CDR2 YYDKDF (reference sequence). The CDR3 extends over 20 amino acids. CDR3 residues: CATSRDPGGVGQVRNQPQHF. CDR3 DNA sequence: TGTGCCACCAGCAGAGATCCGGGAGGGGTGGGACAGGTTCGCAATCAGCCCCAGCATTTT.

J is TRBJ2-3 and V is TRBV5-5, with 11 bases lining up with TRBD2. CDR1 SGHKS and CDR2 YYEKEE come from the germline V gene (reference sequence). The CDR3 is made up of 14 amino acids. The V gene end was trimmed by 6 bases and the J gene end by 7 bases; junction bases not matched to a gene: 7. The CDR3: CASNIAGGQYTQYF. Written as DNA, the CDR3 is TGTGCCAGCAACATAGCGGGAGGGCAATATACGCAGTATTTT.